The source of this T cell receptor beta chain is a study of T cell responses to AZD1222 COVID-19 vaccine. Regarding the study as a whole: Clonal diversity may have been underestimated, and the donors were mostly white British, with more females than males. The reported proportion of spike-specific TCRs targeting unmutated variant regions was nearly half.

Germline CDR1 and CDR2: MDHEN and SYDVKM. The CDR3 has 16 residues. V was shortened by 6 bases and J by 1 base, with 18 bases between the two germline ends. This clone was counted a single time. The antigen is undetermined. Using immunoSEQ multiplex PCR, the repertoire was profiled, and TCRdb retains in-frame clones only, with some absent. The sample includes hundreds of thousands of clones, 85% to 95% of them seen just once. Here the sequenced sample was peripheral blood, taken on day 0 of MenACWY control vaccination. V gene TRBV28 combines with J gene TRBJ1-1; no clear D gene. This clonotype was obtained from an adult in good health. The CDR3 bases are TGTGCCAGCAGGCCCCGGGCAGGCTGGGGGAACACTGAAGCTTTCTTT. It encodes CASRPRAGWGNTEAFF. The full variable domain, in which reference TRBV28 and TRBJ1-1 provide the parts outside the CDR3, is DVKVTQSSRYLVKRTGEKVFLECVQDMDHENMFWYRQDPGLGLRLIYFSYDVKMKEKGDIPEGYSVSREKKERFSLILESASTNQTSMYLCASRPRAGWGNTEAFFGQGTRLTVV.